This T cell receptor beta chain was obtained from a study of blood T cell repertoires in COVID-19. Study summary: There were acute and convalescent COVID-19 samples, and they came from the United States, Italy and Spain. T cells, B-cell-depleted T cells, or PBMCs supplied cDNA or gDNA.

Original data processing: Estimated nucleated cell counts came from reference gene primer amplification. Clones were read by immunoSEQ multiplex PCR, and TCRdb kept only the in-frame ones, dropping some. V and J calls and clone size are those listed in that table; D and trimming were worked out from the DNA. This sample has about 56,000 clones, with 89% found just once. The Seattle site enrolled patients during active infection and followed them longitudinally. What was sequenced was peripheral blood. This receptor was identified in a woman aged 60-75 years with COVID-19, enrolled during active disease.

The CDR3 reads CASSDRGPYEQYF. In nucleotides, the CDR3 is TGTGCCAGTAGTGACAGAGGACCTTACGAGCAGTACTTC. The chain couples TRBV19 to TRBJ2-7; possibly TRBD1 for D (5 bases). This CDR3 spans 13 amino acids. The V and J ends lost 5 bases and 4 bases respectively, with 12 bases between them. CDR1 and CDR2 (germline): LNHDA, SQIVND (reference sequence). The full variable domain, its missing parts supplied by reference TRBV19 and TRBJ2-7, is DGGITQSPKYLFRKEGQNVTLSCEQNLNHDAMYWYRQDPGQGLRLIYYSQIVNDFQKGDIAEGYSVSREKKESFPLTVTSAQKNPTAFYLCASSDRGPYEQYFGPGTRLTVT.